A single sample gave rise to the 25 T cell receptor beta chains below, sequenced in a study of CD8+ T cells in alopecia areata. It was cDNA, reverse transcribed from extracted RNA, that served as the sequencing template. Method: immunoSEQ multiplex PCR; TCRdb's copy keeps in-frame clones and lacks some. The sample contains 35,000 to 45,000 clones, 92% of which appear only once. Treatment here: oral pan-JAK inhibitor, 5-10 mg twice daily. The sequences come from CD8+ T cells sorted from blood, collected at week 24, from a patient treated with tofacitinib. Receptors were obtained from a human donor with alopecia areata.

The J gene is TRBJ2-1, the V gene TRBV29-1; D not resolved. The V gene lost 0 bases and the J gene lost 5 bases, with 11 bases spanning the gap. The CDR3 spans 14 residues. The germline gives CDR1 SQVTM, CDR2 ANQGSEA. The CDR3 DNA sequence: TGCAGCGTTGAAGATTCCCAGGTCGACAATGAGCAGTTCTTC. Amino acid sequence: CSVEDSQVDNEQFF.

The rearrangement uses TRBV27 and TRBJ2-1, with 9 bases matching TRBD1. Germline trimming cut 3 bases from V and 8 bases from J; bases unmatched to any gene: 11. Per the germline V gene, CDR1 is MNHEY and CDR2 is SMNVEV (reference sequence). This CDR3 comprises 16 residues. Here the CDR3 DNA reads TGTGCCAGCAGTTTTGAGTCCCCGGGACAGGGACATGAGCAGTTCTTC. Translating it yields CASSFESPGQGHEQFF.

The V gene is TRBV7-7, the J gene TRBJ2-3, with D possibly TRBD2 on 5 matching bases. The CDR3 sequence is 13 residues long. Per germline, CDR1 SSHAT and CDR2 FNYEAQ (reference sequence). The CDR3, as DNA: TGTGCTAGCCCGGGGTCCGCGGACGATACGCAGTATTTT. The encoded protein is CASPGSADDTQYF.

Turning to this clone: A junction boundary mismatches the germline segment, possibly from a read error. The chain links TRBV7-7 to TRBJ2-1; 9 nucleotides line up with TRBD2. Germline V gene sequence: CDR1 SSHAT, CDR2 FNYEAQ (reference sequence). This CDR3 has 14 residues. This chain's CDR3 is CASSLGLASNEQFF. As DNA, the CDR3 is TGTGCTAGCAGCCTTGGACTAGCGAGTAATGAGCAGTTCTTC. Combining the CDR3 with reference TRBV7-7 and TRBJ2-1 gives the whole variable domain GAGVSQSPRYKVTKRGQDVTLRCDPISSHATLYWYQQALGQGPEFLTYFNYEAQPDKSGLPSDRFSAERPEGSISTLTIQRTEQRDSAMYRCASSLGLASNEQFFGPGTRLTVL.

This sequence joins TRBV7-2 and TRBJ2-5, with D maybe TRBD2 (6 bases). V was pared by 6 bases and J by 2 bases, with 19 bases between. The CDR3 contains 16 residues. The germline V gene has CDR1 SGHTA and CDR2 FQGNSA. CDR3 in DNA: TGTGCCAGCAGTCCCTTAGCGGAGCCGTCTCAAGAGACCCAGTACTTC. Translating it yields CASSPLAEPSQETQYF.

The V and J genes are TRBV28 and TRBJ2-7; perhaps TRBD1 as D (5 bases). Germline values: CDR1 MDHEN, CDR2 SYDVKM. V shed 2 bases and J shed 2 bases, with 10 bases lying between them. There are 14 residues in the CDR3. The CDR3 region has the DNA TGTGCCAGCAGTTTACAAGGGGATGCCTACGAGCAGTACTTC. The encoded protein is CASSLQGDAYEQYF.

This chain connects TRBV19 to TRBJ2-7; D remains ambiguous. Trimming took 5 bases from V and 2 from J, leaving 10 bases between them. Germline CDR1 and CDR2: LNHDA and SQIVND (reference sequence). This CDR3 comprises 13 residues. The CDR3 here is CASSARGAYEQYF. CDR3 bases: TGTGCCAGTAGTGCCCGTGGGGCCTACGAGCAGTACTTC.

The J gene is TRBJ1-1, the V gene TRBV7-9, with 7 bases aligning to TRBD1. From germline, CDR1 is SEHNR and CDR2 FQNEAQ (reference sequence). Losses at the gene ends were 1 base for V and 5 bases for J; bases not matched to a gene: 7. The CDR3 has 15 residues. The CDR3 loop reads CASSLGDDRVTEAFF. The CDR3 DNA reads TGTGCCAGCAGCTTAGGGGATGACAGGGTAACTGAAGCTTTCTTT.

About this clone: An end of the junction does not agree with germline; a read error may underlie this. V and J are TRBV27 and TRBJ2-2; D gene ambiguous. Germline V gene lookup returns CDR1 MNHEY and CDR2 SMNVEV (reference sequence). CDR3 length equals 16 residues. CDR3 in DNA: TGTGCCAGCAGTCTGATGCGCCTTCCGAATACCGGGGAGCTGTTTTTT. It is translated as CASSLMRLPNTGELFF.

The chain carries TRBV7-8 and TRBJ2-3; D remains ambiguous. Germline V gene sequence: CDR1 SGHVS, CDR2 FQNEAQ. Trimming removed 3 bases from V and 3 bases from J, with 7 bases in between. This CDR3 comprises 13 residues. The CDR3 is CASSLVFTDTQYF. CDR3 coding DNA: TGTGCCAGCAGCTTGGTCTTTACAGATACGCAGTATTTT.

V usage is TRBV13 and J usage is TRBJ2-2; D tentatively fits TRBD1 or TRBD2 (5 bases each). Trimming removed 8 bases from V and 2 bases from J, with 9 bases in between. The CDR3 has 13 amino acids. Germline CDR1 is PRHDT and CDR2 is FYEKMQ (reference sequence). The chain's CDR3 is CASPRDNTGELFF. The CDR3, as DNA: TGTGCCAGCCCCAGGGACAACACCGGGGAGCTGTTTTTT.

The rearrangement links TRBV9 to TRBJ2-7; a possible D gene is TRBD1 (5 bases). V lost 2 bases, J lost 5 bases, and 14 bases lay in between. The germline V gene has CDR1 SGDLS and CDR2 YYNGEE. CDR3 size: 14 residues. CDR3 DNA sequence: TGTGCCAGCAGCGTTGGCAGGGCGTTCGACGAGCAGTACTTC. Its translation is CASSVGRAFDEQYF.

This clone was seen a few times. The rearrangement links TRBV6-6 to TRBJ2-1; D is unclear. The CDR3 extends over 15 amino acids. Germline V lookup: CDR1 MNHNY, CDR2 SVGAGI (reference sequence). Trimming took off 5 bases at V and 0 bases at J, with 11 bases between the two ends. CDR3 nucleotides: TGTGCCAGCAGTCCGTACGCCGGCTCCTACAATGAGCAGTTCTTC. This sequence encodes CASSPYAGSYNEQFF.

The chain links TRBV5-4 to TRBJ2-5; D may be TRBD1 (6 bases). Per the germline V gene, CDR1 is SGHNT and CDR2 is YYREEE (reference sequence). The CDR3 sequence is 15 residues long. V was shortened by 4 bases and J by 2 bases, with 15 bases between the two germline ends. DNA for the CDR3: TGTGCCAGCAGCCCTGTTGGACAGATTCAAGAGACCCAGTACTTC. Translation: CASSPVGQIQETQYF.

The chain is built from TRBV4-2 and TRBJ2-1; 8 nucleotides align to TRBD1. V was clipped by 0 bases and J by 4 bases; unmatched bases: 5. Germline CDR1 and CDR2: LGHNA and YNFKEQ. The CDR3 is made up of 16 amino acids. CDR3 amino acids: CASSQERGQEYNEQFF. The CDR3, as DNA: TGTGCCAGCAGCCAAGAAAGGGGACAGGAGTACAATGAGCAGTTCTTC.

The V call is TRBV27, the J call TRBJ2-7, with 10 positions matching TRBD1. Germline values: CDR1 MNHEY, CDR2 SMNVEV (reference sequence). The CDR3 consists of 14 residues. With V trimmed by 5 bases and J by 4 bases, 5 bases remained unmatched. The CDR3 coding sequence is TGTGCCAGCAGTCACGGACAGGGGGATTACGAGCAGTACTTC. Encoded protein: CASSHGQGDYEQYF.

The V gene is TRBV7-2, the J gene TRBJ2-1, with D uncertain. The CDR3 spans 13 residues. V was clipped by 1 base and J by 6 bases, with 7 bases between them. CDR1 and CDR2 (germline): SGHTA, FQGNSA. The CDR3: CASSLGFSNEQFF. The DNA for the CDR3 is TGTGCCAGCAGCTTAGGGTTTAGCAATGAGCAGTTCTTC.

The chain carries TRBV28 and TRBJ2-5, with 9 bases lining up with TRBD1. The trim removed 4 bases at V and 5 bases at J, leaving 11 bases unmatched. This CDR3 region has 16 residues. Looked up from germline, CDR1 is MDHEN and CDR2 is SYDVKM. Written as DNA, the CDR3 is TGTGCCAGCAGTTCGTTTACAGGGGGCCCCCGGGAGACCCAGTACTTC. It yields the protein CASSSFTGGPRETQYF.

The chain joins TRBV6-5 to TRBJ2-7, with D unresolved. V gave up 5 bases and J gave up 5 bases, with 13 bases separating them. The CDR3 has 13 amino acids. Germline V CDR1 and CDR2: MNHEY, SVGAGI. CDR3 protein: CASSPYQKDEQYF. The CDR3 bases are TGTGCCAGCAGTCCGTATCAGAAGGACGAGCAGTACTTC.

This chain connects TRBV29-1 to TRBJ2-7, with D possibly matching TRBD1 (6 bases). The CDR3 runs to 14 residues. Trimming removed 5 bases at V and 4 bases at J, with 18 bases between. The germline CDR1 and CDR2 sequences are SQVTM and ANQGSEA. As DNA, the CDR3 is TGCAGCGTTTCATTAACAGGGAACGAATACGAGCAGTACTTC. It is translated as CSVSLTGNEYEQYF.

The rearrangement joins TRBV27 to TRBJ2-1; D is perhaps TRBD2 (5 bases). The germline V gene encodes CDR1 MNHEY and CDR2 SMNVEV (reference sequence). This CDR3 spans 14 amino acids. V was pared by 5 bases and J by 3 bases, with 11 bases between. The CDR3 sequence is CASSNGVFYNEQFF. In nucleotides, the CDR3 is TGTGCCAGCAGTAACGGGGTGTTCTACAATGAGCAGTTCTTC.

The rearrangement joins TRBV28 to TRBJ2-7; TRBD1 aligns across 7 bases. From germline, CDR1 is MDHEN and CDR2 SYDVKM. After removal of 5 bases from V and 1 base from J, the junction contained 2 bases not matched to a gene. This CDR3 is 13 amino acids long. Written as DNA, the CDR3 is TGTGCCAGCAGTATGGGACAGTCCTACGAGCAGTACTTC. It yields the protein CASSMGQSYEQYF.

This clone has only one observation. CDR3 loop: CASSLVHDSSPLHF. The CDR3 DNA reads TGTGCCAGCAGTTTAGTCCACGATTCCTCCCCCCTCCACTTT. V and J are TRBV27 and TRBJ1-6, with no clear D. The V gene's germline CDR1 is MNHEY and CDR2 SMNVEV (reference sequence). This CDR3 has 14 residues. The V and J ends lost 2 bases and 13 bases respectively, with 15 bases between them.

This sequence joins TRBV28 and TRBJ2-7, with no clear D. V lost 6 bases to trimming and J lost 6 bases, with 9 bases between them. The CDR3 runs to 11 residues. Germline CDR1 reads MDHEN; CDR2 reads SYDVKM. In nucleotides, the CDR3 is TGTGCCAGCAGCCTATCACTCGAGCAGTACTTC. This sequence encodes CASSLSLEQYF.

The V gene is TRBV29-1, the J gene TRBJ2-3, with TRBD2 matching 11 bases. V shed 4 bases, J shed 2 bases, and the junction held 2 bases outside the gene matches. The CDR3 contains 14 residues. CDR1 is SQVTM, CDR2 ANQGSEA, per germline. CDR3 sequence (DNA): TGCAGCGTTGTAGCGGGGGGGATCACAGATACGCAGTATTTT. Translating it yields CSVVAGGITDTQYF.